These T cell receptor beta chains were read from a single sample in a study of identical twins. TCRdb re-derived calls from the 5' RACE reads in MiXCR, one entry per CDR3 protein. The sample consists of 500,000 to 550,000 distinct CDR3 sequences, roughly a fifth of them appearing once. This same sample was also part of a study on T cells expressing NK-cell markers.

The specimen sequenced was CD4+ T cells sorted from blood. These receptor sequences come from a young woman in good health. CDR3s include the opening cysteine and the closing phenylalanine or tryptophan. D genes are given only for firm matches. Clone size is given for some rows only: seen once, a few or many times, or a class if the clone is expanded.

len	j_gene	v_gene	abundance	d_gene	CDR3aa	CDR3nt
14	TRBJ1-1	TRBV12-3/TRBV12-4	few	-	CASSKRVGDTEAFF	TGTGCCAGCAGTAAGAGGGTGGGAGACACTGAAGCTTTCTTT
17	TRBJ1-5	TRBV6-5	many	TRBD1	CASSSGQGTLGNQPQHF	TGTGCCAGCAGTTCGGGACAGGGGACGCTAGGGAATCAGCCCCAGCATTTT
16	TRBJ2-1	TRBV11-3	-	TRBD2	CASSLDGSGAYNEQFF	TGTGCCAGCAGCTTGGACGGGAGCGGGGCTTACAATGAGCAGTTCTTC
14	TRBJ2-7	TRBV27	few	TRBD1	CASSLVPDRAEQYF	TGTGCCAGCAGTTTAGTTCCCGACAGGGCCGAGCAGTACTTC
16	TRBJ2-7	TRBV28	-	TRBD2	CASSLLGAGPTVEQYF	TGTGCCAGCAGCCTCCTCGGAGCGGGACCCACCGTCGAGCAGTACTTC
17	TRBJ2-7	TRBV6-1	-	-	CASSKTSRGFYLYEQYF	TGTGCCAGCAGTAAAACGTCCAGGGGCTTCTACCTCTACGAGCAGTACTTC
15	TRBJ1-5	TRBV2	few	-	CASSGGRVGNQPQHF	TGTGCCAGCAGTGGGGGCAGGGTAGGCAATCAGCCCCAGCATTTT
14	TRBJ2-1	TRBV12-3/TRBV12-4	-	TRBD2	CASSRRLAGGKQFF	TGTGCCAGCAGTCGCCGACTAGCGGGGGGGAAGCAGTTCTTC
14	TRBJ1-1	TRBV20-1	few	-	CSARKGAMNTEAFF	TGCAGTGCTCGGAAAGGGGCGATGAACACTGAAGCTTTCTTT
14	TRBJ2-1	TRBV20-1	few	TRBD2	CSARGGGSIPEQFF	TGCAGTGCTAGAGGGGGGGGTTCCATACCTGAGCAGTTCTTC
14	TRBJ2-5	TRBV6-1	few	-	CASSEDGRDATQYF	TGTGCCAGCAGTGAAGACGGTCGGGACGCGACCCAGTACTTC
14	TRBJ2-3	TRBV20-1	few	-	CSAPGRLTSDTQYF	TGCAGTGCCCCGGGACGCCTCACGTCAGATACGCAGTATTTT
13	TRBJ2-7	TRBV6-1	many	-	CASRRTASYEQYF	TGTGCCAGCAGAAGGACGGCCTCCTACGAGCAGTACTTC
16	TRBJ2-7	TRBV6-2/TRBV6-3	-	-	CASNGMRKRSSYEQYF	TGTGCCAGCAACGGGATGAGGAAGCGCAGCTCCTACGAGCAGTACTTC
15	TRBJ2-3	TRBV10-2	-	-	CAVKASAASTDTQYF	TGCGCCGTCAAGGCTAGTGCGGCTAGCACAGATACGCAGTATTTT
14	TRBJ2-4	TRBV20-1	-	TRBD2	CSARVQRETYIQYF	TGCAGTGCTAGAGTACAGCGGGAGACATACATTCAGTACTTC
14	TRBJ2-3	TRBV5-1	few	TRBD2	CASMLSSGGDTQYF	TGCGCCAGCATGCTGTCAAGCGGGGGAGATACGCAGTATTTT
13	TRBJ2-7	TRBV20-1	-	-	CSGTSPLRTEQYF	TGCAGTGGGACGAGTCCCCTGAGGACCGAGCAGTACTTC
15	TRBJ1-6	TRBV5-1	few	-	CASSLEEAGRSPLHF	TGCGCCAGCAGCTTGGAAGAGGCGGGACGTTCACCCCTCCACTTT
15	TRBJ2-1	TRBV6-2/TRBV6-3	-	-	CASSYSSGSRNEQFF	TGTGCCAGCAGTTACTCTTCCGGGAGTAGGAATGAGCAGTTCTTC
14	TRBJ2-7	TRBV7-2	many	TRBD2	CASSLSAGAYEQYF	TGTGCCAGCAGCTTATCGGCGGGAGCCTACGAGCAGTACTTC
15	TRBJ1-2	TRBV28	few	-	CASSIPRRGPYGYTF	TGTGCCAGCAGCATACCCAGACGGGGCCCCTATGGCTACACCTTC
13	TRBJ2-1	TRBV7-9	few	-	CASSLVFANEQFF	TGTGCCAGCAGCTTAGTTTTCGCCAATGAGCAGTTCTTC
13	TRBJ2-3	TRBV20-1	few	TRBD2	CSAAGGRVDTQYF	TGCAGTGCGGCGGGGGGGAGGGTAGATACGCAGTATTTT
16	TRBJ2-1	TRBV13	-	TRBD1	CASSFTGTGPYNEQFF	TGTGCCAGCAGCTTTACCGGGACAGGGCCCTACAATGAGCAGTTCTTC
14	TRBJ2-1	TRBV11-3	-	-	CASRPQASYNEQFF	TGTGCCAGCAGGCCCCAGGCCTCCTACAATGAGCAGTTCTTC
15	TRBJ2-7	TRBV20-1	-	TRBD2	CSASPAGTSGYEQYF	TGCAGTGCTAGCCCAGCCGGGACTAGCGGCTACGAGCAGTACTTC
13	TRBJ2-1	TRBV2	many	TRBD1	CASSRDSHNEQFF	TGTGCCAGCAGTCGGGACAGCCACAATGAGCAGTTCTTC
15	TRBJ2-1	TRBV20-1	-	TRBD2	CSAGTLAGLDNEQFF	TGCAGTGCTGGGACCCTAGCGGGATTGGACAATGAGCAGTTCTTC
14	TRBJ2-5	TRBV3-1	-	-	CASSHGVRGETQYF	TGTGCCAGCAGCCACGGGGTACGGGGCGAGACCCAGTACTTC
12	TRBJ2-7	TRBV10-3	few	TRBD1	CAIRDRGDEQYF	TGTGCCATCAGGGACAGGGGAGACGAGCAGTACTTC
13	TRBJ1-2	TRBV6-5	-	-	CASSYVMQYGYTF	TGTGCCAGCAGTTACGTCATGCAGTATGGCTACACCTTC
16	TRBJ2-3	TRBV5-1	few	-	CASSPLTASSTDTQYF	TGCGCCAGCAGCCCCCTGACAGCCAGTAGCACAGATACGCAGTATTTT
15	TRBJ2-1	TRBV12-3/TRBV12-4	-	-	CASTKAGGADNEQFF	TGTGCCAGCACCAAGGCAGGGGGGGCCGACAATGAGCAGTTCTTC
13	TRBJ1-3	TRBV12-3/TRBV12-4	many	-	CASRRGTGNTIYF	TGTGCCAGCCGTAGGGGGACTGGAAACACCATATATTTT
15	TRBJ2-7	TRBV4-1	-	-	CASSSLGGSSYEQYF	TGCGCCAGCAGCTCCCTGGGGGGTAGCTCCTACGAGCAGTACTTC
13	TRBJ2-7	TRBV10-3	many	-	CAIMSGDSYEQYF	TGTGCCATCATGAGCGGGGACAGCTACGAGCAGTACTTC
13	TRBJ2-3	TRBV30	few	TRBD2	CAWGTSGADTQYF	TGTGCCTGGGGGACTAGCGGGGCGGATACGCAGTATTTT
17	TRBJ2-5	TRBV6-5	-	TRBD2	CASSYSVTSRSRETQYF	TGTGCCAGCAGTTACTCGGTGACTAGCCGGTCGAGAGAGACCCAGTACTTC
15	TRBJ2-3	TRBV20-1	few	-	CSARGRTTGTDTQYF	TGCAGTGCTAGAGGCCGGACTACCGGCACAGATACGCAGTATTTT
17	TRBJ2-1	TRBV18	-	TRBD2	CASSPLSGRLSYNEQFF	TGTGCCAGCTCACCACTGAGCGGGAGGCTCTCCTACAATGAGCAGTTCTTC